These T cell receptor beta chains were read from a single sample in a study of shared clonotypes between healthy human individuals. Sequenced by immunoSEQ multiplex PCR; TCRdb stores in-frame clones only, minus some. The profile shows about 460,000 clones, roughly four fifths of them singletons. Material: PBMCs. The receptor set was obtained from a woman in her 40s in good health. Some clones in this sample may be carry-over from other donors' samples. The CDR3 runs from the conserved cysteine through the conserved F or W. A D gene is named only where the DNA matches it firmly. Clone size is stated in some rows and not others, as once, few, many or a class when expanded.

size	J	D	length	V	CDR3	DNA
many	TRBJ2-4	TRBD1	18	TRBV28	CASSSGTGKSPVKNIQYF	TGTGCCAGCAGTTCCGGGACAGGGAAGTCCCCTGTCAAAAACATTCAGTACTTC
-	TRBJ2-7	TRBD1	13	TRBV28	CASSRTGLAEQYF	TGTGCCAGCAGTAGGACAGGGTTAGCCGAGCAGTACTTC
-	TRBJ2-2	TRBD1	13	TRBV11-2	CASSQGVAGELFF	TGTGCCAGCAGCCAGGGGGTCGCCGGGGAGCTGTTTTTT
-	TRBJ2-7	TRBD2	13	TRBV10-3	CATGGLAAYEQYF	TGTGCCACCGGGGGACTAGCGGCGTACGAGCAGTACTTC
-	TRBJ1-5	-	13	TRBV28	CASSRAGNQPQHF	TGTGCCAGCAGTCGGGCGGGTAATCAGCCCCAGCATTTT
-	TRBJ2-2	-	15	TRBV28	CASSLFRGGTGELFF	TGTGCCAGCAGTTTATTCCGTGGGGGGACCGGGGAGCTGTTTTTT
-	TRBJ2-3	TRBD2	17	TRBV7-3	CASSLTNIAGGTDTQYF	TGTGCCAGCAGCTTAACGAACATAGCGGGAGGCACAGATACGCAGTATTTT
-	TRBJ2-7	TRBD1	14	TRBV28	CASSLGQGAREQYF	TGTGCCAGCAGTTTGGGACAGGGGGCTCGCGAGCAGTACTTC
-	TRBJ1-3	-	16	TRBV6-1	CASSESPPGGRNTIYF	TGTGCCAGCAGTGAATCCCCTCCCGGAGGAAGAAACACCATATATTTT
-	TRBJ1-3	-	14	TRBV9	CASSPYSSGNTIYF	TGTGCCAGCAGCCCGTACAGTTCCGGAAACACCATATATTTT
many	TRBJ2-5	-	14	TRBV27	CASSFSEGEETQYF	TGTGCCAGCAGTTTCAGCGAAGGAGAGGAGACCCAGTACTTC
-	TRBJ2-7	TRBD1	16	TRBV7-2	CASSLGGAGGYYEQYF	TGTGCCAGCAGCTTAGGGGGCGCAGGGGGTTACTACGAGCAGTACTTC
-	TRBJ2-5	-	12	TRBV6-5	CASSPSDETQYF	TGTGCCAGCAGCCCCTCAGACGAGACCCAGTACTTC
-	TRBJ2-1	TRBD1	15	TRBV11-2	CASSYSGQGADEQFF	TGTGCCAGCAGCTACTCGGGACAGGGGGCTGATGAGCAGTTCTTC
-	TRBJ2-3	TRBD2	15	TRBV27	CASSLVSGGTDTQYF	TGTGCCAGCAGTTTGGTTAGCGGGGGCACAGATACGCAGTATTTT
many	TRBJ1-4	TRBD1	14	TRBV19	CASNWGQQNEKLFF	TGTGCCAGTAATTGGGGACAGCAAAATGAAAAACTGTTTTTT
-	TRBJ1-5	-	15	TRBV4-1	CASSQDQGGNQPQHF	TGCGCCAGCAGCCAAGATCAGGGTGGGAATCAGCCCCAGCATTTT
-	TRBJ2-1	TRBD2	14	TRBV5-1	CASKLAGLYSEQFF	TGCGCCAGCAAGCTAGCGGGACTGTATAGTGAGCAGTTCTTC
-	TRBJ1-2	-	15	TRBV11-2	CASSYGGQAVYGYTF	TGTGCCAGCAGCTATGGCGGGCAGGCGGTCTATGGCTACACCTTC
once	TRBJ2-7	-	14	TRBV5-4	CASSEPSASYEQYF	TGTGCCAGCAGCGAACCTAGCGCTTCCTACGAGCAGTACTTC
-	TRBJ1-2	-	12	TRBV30	CAWSPGGVSNLF	TGTGCCTGGAGTCCGGGAGGGGTTTCTAATCTCTTC
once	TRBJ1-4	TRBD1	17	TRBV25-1	CASSELRTTGGHEKLFF	TGTGCCAGCAGTGAACTCCGTACGACAGGGGGGCATGAAAAACTGTTTTTT
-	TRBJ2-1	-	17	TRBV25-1	CASSDWAKTVGDNEQFF	TGTGCCAGCAGTGATTGGGCTAAAACTGTTGGAGACAATGAGCAGTTCTTC
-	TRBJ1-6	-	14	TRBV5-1	CASRSGQDNSPLHF	TGCGCCAGCAGGTCCGGCCAGGATAATTCACCCCTCCACTTT
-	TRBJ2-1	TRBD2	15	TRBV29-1	CSVATWGGPGNEQFF	TGCAGCGTTGCAACATGGGGAGGGCCGGGGAATGAGCAGTTCTTC
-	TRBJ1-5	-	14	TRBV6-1	CASRKGGHNQPQHF	TGTGCCAGCAGAAAGGGAGGTCACAATCAGCCCCAGCATTTT
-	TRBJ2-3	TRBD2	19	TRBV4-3	CASSQGIAGGRSSLDTQYF	TGCGCCAGCAGCCAGGGGATAGCGGGAGGGCGATCGTCGTTAGATACGCAGTATTTT
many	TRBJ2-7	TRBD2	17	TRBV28	CASSLILGGRTSYEQYF	TGTGCCAGCAGTTTAATTCTAGGCGGGAGAACCTCCTACGAGCAGTACTTC
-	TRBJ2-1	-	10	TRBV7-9	CASTSGEQFF	TGTGCCAGCACCTCGGGGGAGCAGTTCTTC
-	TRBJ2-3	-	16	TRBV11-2	CASSLKGGLATRAQYF	TGTGCCAGCAGCTTAAAGGGGGGTCTAGCGACACGGGCGCAGTATTTT
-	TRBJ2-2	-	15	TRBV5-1	CASSLAQGFDGELFF	TGCGCCAGCAGCTTGGCCCAGGGGTTTGACGGGGAGCTGTTTTTT
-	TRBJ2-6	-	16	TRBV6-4	CASSAQGESGANVLTF	TGTGCCAGCAGTGCGCAGGGAGAGTCTGGGGCCAACGTCCTGACTTTC
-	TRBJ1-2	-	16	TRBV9	CASSGGGGPEYYGYTF	TGTGCCAGCAGCGGAGGAGGGGGACCCGAATACTATGGCTACACCTTC
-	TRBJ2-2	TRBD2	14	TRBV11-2	CASSFSGNSGELFF	TGTGCCAGCAGCTTTAGCGGGAATTCCGGGGAGCTGTTTTTT
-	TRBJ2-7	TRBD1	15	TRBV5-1	CASSTETGVTYEQYF	TGCGCCAGCAGCACAGAGACAGGGGTGACCTACGAGCAGTACTTC
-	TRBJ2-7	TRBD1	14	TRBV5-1	CASSPGTGGYEQYF	TGCGCCAGCAGCCCCGGGACAGGGGGCTACGAGCAGTACTTC
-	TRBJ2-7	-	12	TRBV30	CAWSPNSYEQYF	TGTGCCTGGAGTCCAAACTCCTACGAGCAGTACTTC
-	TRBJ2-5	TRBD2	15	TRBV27	CASSLWGGRGETQYF	TGTGCCAGCAGTTTATGGGGCGGGAGAGGGGAGACCCAGTACTTC
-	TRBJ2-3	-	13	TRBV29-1	CSVTLEATDTQYF	TGCAGCGTGACCTTGGAGGCCACAGATACGCAGTATTTT
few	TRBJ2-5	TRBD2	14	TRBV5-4	CALGLAGRQETQYF	TGTGCTCTGGGACTAGCGGGAAGGCAAGAGACCCAGTACTTC
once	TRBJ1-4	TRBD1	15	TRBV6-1	CASSNRDRAVEKLFF	TGTGCCAGCAGTAACCGGGACAGGGCGGTTGAAAAACTGTTTTTT
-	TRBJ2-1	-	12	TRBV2	CASRDLSNEQFF	TGTGCCAGCAGAGACCTTAGCAATGAGCAGTTCTTC
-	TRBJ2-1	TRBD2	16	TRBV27	CASNTPGLAGRGEQFF	TGTGCCAGCAACACTCCAGGGCTAGCGGGGAGGGGTGAGCAGTTCTTC
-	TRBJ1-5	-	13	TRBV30	CAWSDRSNQPQHF	TGTGCCTGGAGTGACAGGAGCAATCAGCCCCAGCATTTT
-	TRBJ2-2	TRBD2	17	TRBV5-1	CASSLEGLGLNTGELFF	TGCGCCAGCAGCTTGGAAGGACTAGGGTTGAACACCGGGGAGCTGTTTTTT
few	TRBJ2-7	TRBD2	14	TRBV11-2	CASSLTSGTSEQYF	TGTGCCAGCAGCTTGACTAGCGGGACGAGCGAGCAGTACTTC
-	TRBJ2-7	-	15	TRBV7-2	CASSPGTDGAWEQYF	TGTGCCAGCAGCCCGGGGACGGACGGGGCGTGGGAGCAGTACTTC
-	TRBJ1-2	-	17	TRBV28	CASSLLGLGRGNYGYTF	TGTGCCAGCAGTTTGTTAGGGCTGGGCAGGGGCAACTATGGCTACACCTTC
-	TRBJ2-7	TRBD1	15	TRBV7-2	CAGSLAGQGAYEQYF	TGTGCCGGCAGCCTAGCCGGACAGGGAGCATACGAGCAGTACTTC
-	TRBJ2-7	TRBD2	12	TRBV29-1	CSVEGLFYEQYF	TGCAGCGTTGAGGGACTATTCTACGAGCAGTACTTC
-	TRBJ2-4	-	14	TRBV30	CAWRAGTTYNIQYF	TGTGCCTGGAGAGCCGGGACAACTTATAACATTCAGTACTTC
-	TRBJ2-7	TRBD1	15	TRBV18	CASSPGDRGFYEQYF	TGTGCCAGCTCACCAGGAGACAGGGGTTTCTACGAGCAGTACTTC
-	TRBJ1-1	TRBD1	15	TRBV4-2	CASSQGDRGWTEAFF	TGTGCCAGCAGCCAAGGAGACAGGGGATGGACTGAAGCTTTCTTT
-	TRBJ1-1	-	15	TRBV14	CASSQGPGLRNEAFF	TGTGCCAGCAGCCAAGGGCCAGGGCTGAGGAATGAAGCTTTCTTT